Shown below are 29 T cell receptor beta chains from a single sample sequenced in a study of cytomegalovirus exposure and HLA in healthy donors. Profiling relied on immunoSEQ multiplex PCR, and the TCRdb table lists in-frame clones only, not all of them. The table records tens of thousands of clones, 90% to 96% of them present only once. The sample was PBMCs. These receptors were collected from a man younger than 35 in good health and CMV-seropositive.

The chain uses TRBV6-1 and TRBJ1-1; no definite D call. The CDR3 runs 15 residues. Germline CDR1 MNHNS, CDR2 SASEGT. V lost 5 bases to trimming and J lost 0 bases, with 13 bases between them. The CDR3 DNA reads TGTGCCAGCAGTAAGGAGAGTTTTATGAACACTGAAGCTTTCTTT. Its protein product is CASSKESFMNTEAFF.

The chain links TRBV4-1 to TRBJ2-3; D possibly corresponds to TRBD1 (5 bases). The CDR3 runs 15 residues. The V end lost 4 bases, the J end lost 0 bases, and 11 bases lay between the germline ends. Germline CDR1 is MGHRA and CDR2 is YSYEKL. The DNA for the CDR3 is TGCGCCAGCAGCCTGACAGAGACTAGCACAGATACGCAGTATTTT. It codes for CASSLTETSTDTQYF.

This clone was seen a single time. The CDR3 region has the DNA TGTGCCAGCAGCTTGAAGGAGCGGGGGGACACAGATACGCAGTATTTT. It is translated as CASSLKERGDTDTQYF. The chain uses TRBV5-4 and TRBJ2-3; 9 bases match TRBD2. Per germline, CDR1 SGHNT and CDR2 YYREEE (reference sequence). This CDR3 spans 16 amino acids. With 1 base clipped from V and 2 bases from J, the junction kept 5 bases outside the gene matches.

The chain links TRBV7-9 to TRBJ2-1; 10 bases map to TRBD2. CDR3 length: 18 amino acids. Germline CDR1 SEHNR, CDR2 FQNEAQ (reference sequence). The V segment lost 3 bases and the J segment 9 bases; nucleotides outside the gene matches: 17. CDR3 bases: TGTGCCAGCAGCTTTCTAGCGGGAGACCTTAAGAAGAGTAGTGAGCAGTTCTTC. Its protein product is CASSFLAGDLKKSSEQFF.

The chain links TRBV30 to TRBJ1-1, with D possibly being TRBD1 (5 bases). This CDR3 spans 13 amino acids. Germline V gene lookup returns CDR1 GTSNPN and CDR2 SVGIG (reference sequence). V was clipped by 0 bases and J by 1 base, with 6 bases between them. CDR3 nucleotide sequence: TGTGCCTGGAGTGTCGACAGGAACACTGAAGCTTTCTTT. Protein: CAWSVDRNTEAFF.

The J gene is TRBJ2-7, the V gene TRBV27; the D gene is possibly TRBD1 (6 bases). V shed 5 bases and J shed 3 bases, with 14 bases lying between them. CDR1 is MNHEY, CDR2 SMNVEV, per germline (reference sequence). The CDR3 spans 14 residues. CDR3 sequence: CASSLRGTVYEQYF. Written as DNA, the CDR3 is TGTGCCAGCAGTCTCAGGGGAACCGTCTACGAGCAGTACTTC.

This chain links TRBV19 with TRBJ2-7; possible D gene TRBD1, 5 bases. V lost 5 bases to trimming and J lost 0 bases, with 17 bases between them. Germline-derived CDR1 and CDR2 are LNHDA and SQIVND (reference sequence). The CDR3 is 16 residues long. CDR3 nucleotide sequence: TGTGCCAGTAGTGATTGGGCCAGGGCGACCTCCTACGAGCAGTACTTC. This encodes CASSDWARATSYEQYF.

This rearrangement joins TRBV28 to TRBJ2-7; 9 bases map to TRBD2. V was clipped by 3 bases and J by 0 bases; unmatched bases: 6. The CDR3 loop spans 16 amino acids. The germline CDR1 and CDR2 sequences are MDHEN and SYDVKM. The CDR3 DNA sequence: TGTGCCAGCAGTTTTCCAAGCGGGAGGACCTCCTACGAGCAGTACTTC. This sequence encodes CASSFPSGRTSYEQYF.

The rearrangement uses TRBV9 and TRBJ2-3, with 13 bases lining up with TRBD2. Unmatched junction bases numbered 10, after V lost 3 bases and J lost 6 bases. The CDR3 has 17 amino acids. Germline values: CDR1 SGDLS, CDR2 YYNGEE. The CDR3, as DNA: TGTGCCAGCAGCGCCCTGGGACTAGCGGGGTTCTGGGATACGCAGTATTTT. It translates to CASSALGLAGFWDTQYF.

This clone appeared a single time. The chain employs TRBV15 and TRBJ2-1, with D perhaps matching TRBD2 (6 bases). The CDR3 runs 16 residues. The germline V and J ends were trimmed by 0 bases and 3 bases, with 12 bases remaining between them. Looked up from germline, CDR1 is LNHNV and CDR2 is YYDKDF (reference sequence). CDR3 sequence: CATSRDGGNFYNEQFF. The DNA for the CDR3 is TGTGCCACCAGCAGAGATGGCGGGAATTTCTACAATGAGCAGTTCTTC.

The chain employs TRBV2 and TRBJ2-7; 13 bases are a match to TRBD2. Germline CDR1 reads SNHLY; CDR2 reads FYNNEI. The CDR3 loop spans 14 amino acids. Germline trimming cut 6 bases from V and 9 bases from J; bases unmatched to any gene: 8. CDR3 DNA sequence: TGTGCCAGCAGAGCGGGACTAGCGGGAACAGGGCAGTACTTC. Protein: CASRAGLAGTGQYF.

The chain uses TRBV5-1 and TRBJ2-1; 15 bases fit TRBD2. V dropped 4 bases and J dropped 7; count of bases not matched to a gene: 12. This CDR3 is 18 amino acids long. Germline loops: CDR1 SGHRS, CDR2 YFSETQ. The CDR3 sequence is CASSAGLAGGRLDNEQFF. The CDR3 DNA is TGCGCCAGCAGCGCCGGACTAGCGGGAGGGCGTCTGGATAATGAGCAGTTCTTC.

The chain couples TRBV15 to TRBJ2-1, with TRBD1 identical over 8 bases. The CDR3 consists of 16 residues. CDR1 is LNHNV, CDR2 YYDKDF, per germline (reference sequence). Unmatched junction bases numbered 7, after V lost 3 bases and J lost 3 bases. The CDR3 DNA is TGTGCCACCAGCAGCCAGGACAGGGCGGACTACAATGAGCAGTTCTTC. Translated, it gives CATSSQDRADYNEQFF.

The CDR3 reads CASARAGGREQYF. CDR3 sequence (DNA): TGTGCCAGCGCCAGAGCGGGAGGGCGCGAGCAGTACTTC. The chain joins TRBV18 to TRBJ2-7; TRBD2 agrees at 10 bases. The germline CDR1 and CDR2 sequences are KGHSH and LQKENI. This CDR3 comprises 13 residues. Trimming took 8 bases from V and 6 from J; bases not matched to a gene: 7.

Only one count was recorded for this clone. The CDR3 loop reads CASSRRQETNTEAFF. CDR3 nucleotide sequence: TGTGCCAGCAGTCGTCGACAGGAGACGAACACTGAAGCTTTCTTT. This rearrangement joins TRBV6-1 to TRBJ1-1; D might be TRBD1 (6 bases). The V end was cut by 5 bases, the J end by 1 base, with 14 bases between. This CDR3 spans 15 amino acids. Looked up from germline, CDR1 is MNHNS and CDR2 is SASEGT.

V gene TRBV11-2 combines with J gene TRBJ2-5; D unresolved. In germline, CDR1 is SGHAT, CDR2 FQNNGV. This CDR3 has 13 amino acids. V was shortened by 2 bases and J by 5 bases, with 9 bases between the two germline ends. CDR3 coding DNA: TGTGCCAGCAGCTTATTCGGTGCGGAGACCCAGTACTTC. Amino acid sequence: CASSLFGAETQYF.

This clone was counted a few times. V is TRBV9 and J is TRBJ2-7; TRBD2 agrees at 9 bases. Germline assignment: CDR1 SGDLS and CDR2 YYNGEE. Losses at the gene ends were 4 bases for V and 2 bases for J; bases not matched to a gene: 10. The CDR3 is 16 amino acids. The DNA of the CDR3 is TGTGCCAGCAGCCCCCTGGCCGGGACTAGCCCCTACGAGCAGTACTTC. Protein product: CASSPLAGTSPYEQYF.

With regard to this clone: The same CDR3 is also encoded by other DNA sequences in this sample. The chain links TRBV19 to TRBJ1-1; D unclear. There are 13 residues in the CDR3. Trimming removed 5 bases at V and 0 bases at J, with 7 bases between. The germline V gene has CDR1 LNHDA and CDR2 SQIVND (reference sequence). DNA of the CDR3: TGTGCCAGTAGTGCCGGGTTGAACACTGAAGCTTTCTTT. The encoded protein is CASSAGLNTEAFF.

The chain uses TRBV18 and TRBJ2-3, with D unresolved. V lost 4 bases and J lost 2, with 16 bases in between. Germline V gene sequence: CDR1 KGHSH, CDR2 LQKENI. This CDR3 is 16 amino acids long. The CDR3 bases are TGTGCCAGCTCACAGAGTTGGCAGGCTGACACAGATACGCAGTATTTT. It codes for CASSQSWQADTDTQYF.

J is TRBJ1-1 and V is TRBV4-1; maybe TRBD1 (6 bases). Germline V gene lookup returns CDR1 MGHRA and CDR2 YSYEKL. CDR3 length: 16 residues. With 1 base removed from V and 5 bases from J, the gap between germline ends came to 17 bases. The CDR3: CASSQGAGGLVTEAFF. The CDR3, as DNA: TGCGCCAGCAGCCAAGGGGCCGGGGGGCTTGTTACTGAAGCTTTCTTT.

This chain connects TRBV29-1 to TRBJ2-3; D is undetermined. The CDR3 consists of 10 residues. Between the trimmed V and J ends, which lost 7 bases and 5 bases, there was a span of 7 bases. In germline, CDR1 is SQVTM, CDR2 ANQGSEA. CDR3 DNA sequence: TGCAGCGCGCAGATAGATACGCAGTATTTT. It yields the protein CSAQIDTQYF.

Only one count was recorded for this clone. The rearrangement joins TRBV28 to TRBJ1-5, with a tentative D call TRBD1 (6 bases). From germline, CDR1 is MDHEN and CDR2 SYDVKM. Trimming stripped 4 bases from V and 7 bases from J, with 20 bases between. The CDR3 sequence is 16 residues long. The CDR3 sequence is CASSSRRDIIGQPQHF. The CDR3 DNA sequence: TGTGCCAGCAGTTCTCGACGGGACATCATTGGGCAGCCCCAGCATTTT.

The chain combines TRBV6-5 with TRBJ2-1; 8 bases align to TRBD2. The CDR3 loop spans 14 amino acids. Germline V gene data show CDR1 as MNHEY and CDR2 as SVGAGI. Losses at the gene ends were 2 bases for V and 8 bases for J; bases not matched to a gene: 5. The CDR3 here is CASSYSGRSDEQFF. The DNA for the CDR3 is TGTGCCAGCAGTTACAGCGGGAGAAGCGATGAGCAGTTCTTC.

V gene TRBV11-2 combines with J gene TRBJ1-3; TRBD1 matches 9 bases. CDR1 and CDR2 from the germline V gene are SGHAT and FQNNGV. Germline trimming cut 8 bases from V and 8 bases from J; bases unmatched to any gene: 7. The CDR3 has 13 residues. The DNA for the CDR3 is TGTGCCAGCCGTCGGACAGGGGAACACACCATATATTTT. Translation gives CASRRTGEHTIYF.

This chain links TRBV27 with TRBJ2-7; tentatively, D is TRBD1 (6 bases). V was shortened by 0 bases and J by 6 bases, with 15 bases between the two germline ends. The CDR3 is 15 residues long. Per the germline V gene, CDR1 is MNHEY and CDR2 is SMNVEV (reference sequence). The CDR3 DNA reads TGTGCCAGCAGTTTATCGACCCAGGGGAAGGGCGAGCAGTACTTC. Protein sequence: CASSLSTQGKGEQYF.

The chain employs TRBV7-9 and TRBJ2-5; D is unclear. Per germline, CDR1 SEHNR and CDR2 FQNEAQ (reference sequence). The CDR3 runs 14 residues. V was pared by 3 bases and J by 3 bases, with 11 bases between. The CDR3 reads CASSFQDSKETQYF. The CDR3 DNA follows: TGTGCCAGCAGCTTCCAAGACTCCAAAGAGACCCAGTACTTC.

This sequence joins TRBV27 and TRBJ1-1; D is perhaps TRBD1 (6 bases). The CDR3 loop spans 16 amino acids. Between the trimmed V and J ends, which lost 8 bases and 3 bases, there was a span of 22 bases. Germline assignment: CDR1 MNHEY and CDR2 SMNVEV (reference sequence). The CDR3 loop is CASGGEGGPGYTEAFF. The CDR3, as DNA: TGTGCCAGCGGCGGTGAGGGGGGGCCGGGGTACACTGAAGCTTTCTTT.

The chain couples TRBV27 to TRBJ2-1, with D possibly being TRBD2 (5 bases). V gave up 3 bases and J gave up 8 bases, with 14 bases separating them. Germline lookup yields CDR1 MNHEY and CDR2 SMNVEV (reference sequence). The CDR3 loop spans 14 amino acids. CDR3 in DNA: TGTGCCAGCAGTTTTTATACTAGGACGCATGAGCAGTTCTTC. Translation gives CASSFYTRTHEQFF.

The genes are TRBV29-1 and TRBJ2-5; TRBD2 aligns across 14 bases. This CDR3 has 15 residues. Germline lookup yields CDR1 SQVTM and CDR2 ANQGSEA. The J segment lost 2 bases and the V segment lost 8 bases, leaving 7 bases of the junction unmatched. CDR3 in DNA: TGCAGCCTGGGACTAGCGGGAGATCGTCAAGAGACCCAGTACTTC. The encoded protein is CSLGLAGDRQETQYF.